The rows below give T cell receptor beta chains drawn from one sample of a study of OX40 agonist ivuxolimab in advanced cancers. Sequencing used immunoSEQ multiplex PCR; TCRdb keeps in-frame clones, though not all of them. The profile shows fewer than 100,000 clones, about four fifths of them singletons. The specimen comprised CD4+ or CD8+ T cells sorted from blood, sampled in a trial of the OX40 agonist ivuxolimab. Every receptor here comes from an adult with an advanced solid tumor such as melanoma, head and neck, liver or kidney cancer. CDR3s include the opening cysteine and the closing phenylalanine or tryptophan. Each record gives: D gene, clone size, V gene, J gene, CDR3 protein, CDR3 DNA. D genes are given only for firm matches. The size entry is marked missing in some rows and otherwise reads once, few, many or a size class.

D gene: .
clone size: .
V gene: TRBV29-1
J gene: TRBJ2-3
CDR3 protein: CSVARGSSTDTQYF
CDR3 DNA: TGCAGCGTTGCCCGGGGCTCTAGCACAGATACGCAGTATTTT

D gene: .
clone size: .
V gene: TRBV19
J gene: TRBJ1-1
CDR3 protein: CASSIDRDTEAFF
CDR3 DNA: TGTGCCAGTAGTATCGATAGGGACACTGAAGCTTTCTTT

D gene: .
clone size: few
V gene: TRBV5-4
J gene: TRBJ2-5
CDR3 protein: CASSLQETQYF
CDR3 DNA: TGTGCCAGCAGCTTGCAAGAGACCCAGTACTTC

D gene: TRBD2
clone size: .
V gene: TRBV7-8
J gene: TRBJ2-2
CDR3 protein: CASSVTSGNTGELFF
CDR3 DNA: TGTGCCAGCAGCGTGACTAGCGGCAACACCGGGGAGCTGTTTTTT

D gene: .
clone size: .
V gene: TRBV7-2
J gene: TRBJ2-7
CDR3 protein: CASSTGLTYEQYF
CDR3 DNA: TGTGCCAGCAGCACCGGACTGACCTACGAGCAGTACTTC

D gene: TRBD1
clone size: .
V gene: TRBV5-6
J gene: TRBJ1-2
CDR3 protein: CASTLDRGTYGYTF
CDR3 DNA: TGTGCCAGCACCCTAGACAGGGGGACCTATGGCTACACCTTC

D gene: .
clone size: few
V gene: TRBV18
J gene: TRBJ1-1
CDR3 protein: CASSPDTEAFF
CDR3 DNA: TGTGCCAGCTCTCCGGACACTGAAGCTTTCTTT

D gene: .
clone size: .
V gene: TRBV6-4
J gene: TRBJ1-1
CDR3 protein: CATTRGGVMNTEAFF
CDR3 DNA: TGTGCCACGACCCGGGGGGGGGTCATGAACACTGAAGCTTTCTTT

D gene: .
clone size: .
V gene: TRBV29-1
J gene: TRBJ1-1
CDR3 protein: CSVLGGGTEAFF
CDR3 DNA: TGCAGCGTTCTGGGAGGGGGCACTGAAGCTTTCTTT

D gene: .
clone size: few
V gene: TRBV14
J gene: TRBJ2-7
CDR3 protein: CASSQAPEKQYF
CDR3 DNA: TGTGCCAGCAGCCAAGCGCCGGAGAAGCAGTACTTC

D gene: .
clone size: .
V gene: TRBV6-5
J gene: TRBJ1-2
CDR3 protein: CASSTGLGYTF
CDR3 DNA: TGTGCCAGCAGCACAGGGTTGGGCTACACCTTC

D gene: .
clone size: .
V gene: TRBV5-1
J gene: TRBJ2-1
CDR3 protein: CASRLGTTGLAEQFF
CDR3 DNA: TGCGCCAGCAGACTTGGCACCACAGGGTTGGCTGAGCAGTTCTTC

D gene: TRBD2
clone size: .
V gene: TRBV11-3
J gene: TRBJ2-5
CDR3 protein: CASSKGTSGGQETQYF
CDR3 DNA: TGTGCCAGCAGCAAAGGGACTAGCGGGGGCCAAGAGACCCAGTACTTC

D gene: .
clone size: .
V gene: TRBV28
J gene: TRBJ2-1
CDR3 protein: CASSPPGARRNEQFF
CDR3 DNA: TGTGCCAGCAGTCCCCCCGGTGCACGTCGCAATGAGCAGTTCTTC

D gene: .
clone size: .
V gene: TRBV18
J gene: TRBJ2-1
CDR3 protein: CASSPYGGNEQFF
CDR3 DNA: TGTGCCAGCTCACCTTACGGGGGCAATGAGCAGTTCTTC

D gene: .
clone size: .
V gene: TRBV18
J gene: TRBJ2-3
CDR3 protein: CASSPAGAYTDTQYF
CDR3 DNA: TGTGCCAGCTCACCTGCGGGGGCCTACACAGATACGCAGTATTTT

D gene: TRBD1
clone size: .
V gene: TRBV23-1
J gene: TRBJ1-1
CDR3 protein: CASSHGQGNTEAFF
CDR3 DNA: TGCGCCAGCAGTCACGGACAGGGAAACACTGAAGCTTTCTTT

D gene: .
clone size: .
V gene: TRBV21-1
J gene: TRBJ2-5
CDR3 protein: CASSARLEGGRETQYF
CDR3 DNA: TGTGCCAGCAGCGCCCGGTTGGAGGGGGGACGGGAGACCCAGTACTTC

D gene: .
clone size: .
V gene: TRBV5-1
J gene: TRBJ2-1
CDR3 protein: CASSLERANEQFF
CDR3 DNA: TGCGCCAGCAGCTTGGAGCGGGCAAATGAGCAGTTCTTC

D gene: .
clone size: .
V gene: TRBV15
J gene: TRBJ2-1
CDR3 protein: CATSYGGPGNEQFF
CDR3 DNA: TGTGCCACGTCCTACGGAGGGCCCGGGAATGAGCAGTTCTTC

D gene: .
clone size: few
V gene: TRBV19
J gene: TRBJ2-2
CDR3 protein: CASSVGGTTGELFF
CDR3 DNA: TGTGCCAGTAGTGTTGGCGGTACCACCGGGGAGCTGTTTTTT

D gene: .
clone size: .
V gene: TRBV28
J gene: TRBJ2-2
CDR3 protein: CASSTPFGELFF
CDR3 DNA: TGTGCCAGCAGCACGCCCTTCGGGGAGCTGTTTTTT

D gene: .
clone size: .
V gene: TRBV12-5
J gene: TRBJ1-2
CDR3 protein: CASGLANRANYGYTF
CDR3 DNA: TGTGCTAGTGGTTTGGCAAACAGAGCTAACTATGGCTACACCTTC

D gene: .
clone size: .
V gene: TRBV5-5
J gene: TRBJ1-1
CDR3 protein: CASSLTGYTTEAFF
CDR3 DNA: TGTGCCAGCAGCTTGACAGGGTATACCACTGAAGCTTTCTTT